The source of this T cell receptor (beta chain) is a study of blood T cells in healthy people across ages. Turning to the study itself: About one barcoded TCR beta cDNA was captured per two T cells.

A J-beta primer mix and a sample-barcoded 5' primer were used in a second PCR of about 7 to 11 cycles. A 12-random-nucleotide template-switch adaptor tagged each cDNA molecule. A single record per CDR3 protein comes from TCRdb applying MiXCR to the 5' RACE reads. The table records about 1.5 million distinct CDR3 sequences, approximately 43% of them present only once. Those donating, healthy Caucasian individuals from Russia, were aged roughly 6 to 95. RNA extraction gave at least 5 micrograms of total RNA per sample. This CDR3 region has 14 residues. Looked up from germline, CDR1 is DFQATT and CDR2 is SNEGSKA (reference sequence). With 6 bases clipped from V and 3 bases from J, the junction kept 6 bases outside the gene matches.

The sample taken for sequencing was blood. This sequence was found in a woman aged 18-29 years in good health. V usage is TRBV20-1 and J usage is TRBJ1-5; TRBD1 matches at 9 bases. Here the CDR3 reads CSASGTGLNQPQHF. The CDR3, as DNA: TGCAGTGCCTCTGGGACAGGGCTCAATCAGCCCCAGCATTTT.